Given below is one T cell receptor beta chain in context. Original analysis: Nucleated cell number was recorded as an estimate derived from reference gene primer amplification. Clones were sequenced by immunoSEQ multiplex PCR, and TCRdb holds only the in-frame ones, with some missing. V, J and clone size reflect that table, while D and trimming were determined from the DNA. This table holds 150,000 or so clones, about 90% found once. CDR1 KGHDR and CDR2 SFDVKD come from the germline V gene. The junction had 5 bases not matched to a gene; V was cut back by 1 base and J by 5 bases. This CDR3 contains 16 residues. This sample is drawn from a study of blood T cell repertoires in COVID-19. Across the whole study: COVID-19 samples, acute and convalescent, were from the United States, Italy and Spain. PBMCs, B-cell-depleted T cells, or T cells provided the cDNA or gDNA that made up the material.

Sequencing input: peripheral blood. J is TRBJ2-1 and V is TRBV24-1; 9 nucleotides align to TRBD2. The clonotype comes from a human donor in a cohort sampled during active COVID-19. The CDR3 loop reads CATSDFAAGGNNEQFF. The CDR3 DNA is TGTGCCACCAGTGATTTCGCAGCGGGGGGCAACAATGAGCAGTTCTTC.